This entry features one TCR beta chain sequence. The data belong to a study of T-cell reconstitution after alpha-beta-depleted transplantation in children. The authors prepared the TCRbeta library with unique molecular identifiers. Using its own MiXCR run on the PCR reads, TCRdb lists one record per CDR3 protein. This sample yields a few hundred thousand distinct CDR3 sequences, of which 20% are seen a single time; less than 4.5% belongs to the top ten. CDR3 size: 16 residues. Germline CDR1 is SGHRS and CDR2 is YFSETQ. V dropped 0 bases and J dropped 8 bases, with 20 bases sitting between them. Here the sequenced sample was PBMCs from the stem cell graft donor, taken from the stem cell graft. V gene TRBV5-1 combines with J gene TRBJ1-2; D is unresolved. This clonotype originated in a human donor who donated a stem cell graft to a child with acute myeloid leukemia. CDR3 sequence: CASSLDPTLTSGGYTF. The DNA for the CDR3 is TGCGCCAGCAGCTTGGACCCGACTCTAACCTCGGGGGGCTACACCTTC.